This TCR beta chain comes out of a study of identical twins. The length of the CDR3 is 14 residues. Germline V lookup: CDR1 SGHNT, CDR2 YYREEE (reference sequence). Trimming removed 8 bases from V and 0 bases from J; junction bases left unmatched: 6. Study-level results: Part of the zero-insertion signal could reflect confounding by invariant MAIT and iNKT cells. Donors were not followed over many years; analysis was cross-sectional.

This clonotype was recorded a few times. Antigen unknown. TCRdb processed the 5' RACE reads anew with MiXCR; each CDR3 protein has one entry. The sample gives 430,000 or so distinct CDR3 sequences, around 24% of which show up once; over 2.5% is in the top ten. These data were also filed under a second study, of T cells expressing NK-cell markers. That report adds: Sorted CD3+CD56-NKG2C+, CD3+CD56+NKG2C+ and CD3+CD56+NKG2C- T cells supplied the TCR beta repertoires.

Sequences were obtained from CD4+ T cells sorted from blood. This sequence originates from a woman aged 18-35 years in good health. The J gene is TRBJ2-5, the V gene TRBV5-4, with TRBD2 matching over 8 bases. CDR3 coding DNA: TGTGCCAGTAAGCGGGAGTCCCACCAAGAGACCCAGTACTTC. This sequence encodes CASKRESHQETQYF.